Detailed here is one T cell receptor (beta chain). The CDR3 runs to 20 residues. The germline CDR1 and CDR2 sequences are DFQATT and SNEGSKA (reference sequence). The V end lost 2 bases, the J end lost 2 bases, and 27 bases lay between the germline ends. The data stem from a study of blood T cells in healthy people across ages. The second PCR ran about 7 to 12 cycles with a sample-barcoded 5' primer and J-beta primers. Every cDNA was tagged by a template-switch adaptor with 12 random nucleotides. The yield of each sample was at least 3 million CDR3-containing paired-end reads. A single record per CDR3 protein comes from TCRdb applying MiXCR to the 5' RACE reads. The table has about 2 million distinct CDR3 sequences, about 49% seen once.

The clonotype was recovered from a woman aged 40-49 years in good health. The rearrangement joins TRBV20-1 to TRBJ1-4, with TRBD1 as a possible D gene (5 bases). What was sequenced was blood. The CDR3 DNA reads TGCAGTGCTAGAAGGCCCTTGGGGCCGGGAGATATCGCTACTAATGAAAAACTGTTTTTT. Translation gives CSARRPLGPGDIATNEKLFF.